This T cell receptor (beta chain) was captured by sequencing in a study of T cells in Graves' hyperthyroidism and ophthalmopathy. Amplification targeted TCR beta CDR3 regions from RNA transcripts. The HTBI primer set drove a first-round RT-PCR of the TCR CDR3. One entry per CDR3 protein results from TCRdb running MiXCR on the multiplex PCR reads. The sample shows nearly 750,000 distinct CDR3 sequences, 30% to 40% of them seen only once. The CDR3 is 17 residues long. The V gene lost 1 base and the J gene lost 7 bases, with 21 bases spanning the gap. Germline CDR1 and CDR2: SGDLS and YYNGEE. A lack of ophthalmopathy progression within 18 months defined stable Graves' hyperthyroidism. In patients aged 18 to 65, hyperthyroidism was newly diagnosed, with duration under 2 months. Lactation, pregnancy, other autoimmune disease or uncontrolled infection excluded patients. On this clonotype: The antigen is undetermined.

Study-level points and caveats: Blood held most thyroid clonotypes expanded above 0.001 frequency.

The sample taken for sequencing was blood. This chain joins TRBV9 and TRBJ1-5, with D possibly being TRBD1 (5 bases). This TCR was sampled from a woman aged 40 to 50 with Graves' hyperthyroidism. The DNA for the CDR3 is TGTGCCAGCAGCGTAAGGTTTAACGGGGGAGGCAGCCAGCCCCAGCATTTT. Encoded protein: CASSVRFNGGGSQPQHF.